This T cell receptor (beta chain) was retrieved from a study of cytomegalovirus exposure and HLA in healthy donors. Findings of the study overall: Among the CMV-associated chains, a few were confirmed in vitro as specific for CMV antigens. Diagnosis of cytomegalovirus status made by the classifier reportedly showed high specificity and sensitivity. Cytomegalovirus association was listed for 150 to 200 TCR beta chains.

Germline loops: CDR1 MNHNY, CDR2 SVGAGI (reference sequence). There are 13 residues in the CDR3. V was cut by 0 bases and J by 6 bases, with 9 bases left in between. The table came from immunoSEQ multiplex PCR; TCRdb's copy has only in-frame clones and leaves some out. Of some 69,000 clones listed, about 94% are singletons. Note on this clone: The antigen is undetermined.

This TCR was sampled from a man between 18 and 35 years old in good health and CMV-seropositive. Material: PBMCs. This rearrangement joins TRBV6-6 to TRBJ2-7, with D unresolved. The CDR3 region has the DNA TGTGCCAGCAGTTACTCGACTGTGGCCGAGCAGTACTTC. Its translation is CASSYSTVAEQYF.